The sequence of this TCR beta chain was determined in a study of blood T cell repertoires in COVID-19. Repertoires were generated with immunoSEQ multiplex PCR, while TCRdb's copy carries only in-frame clones and drops some. There are some 300,000 clones in the sample; about nine tenths occur only once, and about 1.7% lies in the top ten. The V and J ends lost 4 bases and 1 base, in that order; junction bases with no gene match: 7. CDR3 size: 17 residues. The germline V gene has CDR1 MNHNS and CDR2 SASEGT. This sequence originates from a woman aged 40 to 49 who had recovered from COVID-19. V usage is TRBV6-1 and J usage is TRBJ1-4; 9 bases line up with TRBD1. Sequenced: PBMCs or T cells enriched from blood (not recorded which). CDR3 residues: CASSGEQGALTNEKLFF. CDR3 coding DNA: TGTGCCAGCAGTGGAGAACAGGGGGCGCTAACTAATGAAAAACTGTTTTTT.